The 13 T cell receptor beta chains below come from one sample, sequenced in a study of T-cell reconstitution after alpha-beta-depleted transplantation in children. Unique molecular identifiers tagged the TCRbeta library. Via MiXCR, TCRdb re-called the PCR reads, giving one row per CDR3 protein. The sample yields 500,000 to 600,000 distinct CDR3 sequences, approximately 30% seen once. The sequences come from PBMCs from the stem cell graft donor, collected from the stem cell graft. The receptors were gathered from a human donor who donated a stem cell graft to a child with aplastic anemia.

The J gene is TRBJ1-4, the V gene TRBV5-1, with D unclear. The CDR3 loop spans 14 amino acids. Germline V gene lookup returns CDR1 SGHRS and CDR2 YFSETQ. V was cut by 2 bases and J by 8 bases, with 13 bases left in between. The CDR3 coding sequence is TGCGCCAGCAGCTTCGATGCCCGTCGAGAAAAACTGTTTTTT. It yields the protein CASSFDARREKLFF.

The gene calls are TRBV20-1 and TRBJ2-7; 7 bases are shared with TRBD1. Germline V gene lookup returns CDR1 DFQATT and CDR2 SNEGSKA (reference sequence). This CDR3 is 14 amino acids long. V shed 4 bases, J shed 3 bases, and the junction held 9 bases outside the gene matches. In nucleotides, the CDR3 is TGCAGTGCTACATCCCCGACAGGGCGCTACGAGCAGTACGTC. Its translation is CSATSPTGRYEQYV.

The chain has TRBV20-1 and TRBJ2-7; TRBD2 matches at 9 bases. The trim removed 6 bases at V and 0 bases at J, leaving 15 bases unmatched. The CDR3 is made up of 17 amino acids. Germline V gene lookup returns CDR1 DFQATT and CDR2 SNEGSKA (reference sequence). The CDR3, as DNA: TGCAGTGCCCGCCGGACGTTACTAGCGGGTTTCTCCTACGAGCAGTACTTC. This translates into CSARRTLLAGFSYEQYF.

This clonotype was recorded once. This sequence joins TRBV29-1 and TRBJ2-6, with 9 bases that match TRBD1. Losses at the gene ends were 4 bases for V and 3 bases for J; bases not matched to a gene: 16. In germline, CDR1 is SQVTM, CDR2 ANQGSEA. The CDR3 covers 19 residues. CDR3 nucleotides: TGCAGCGTTGGAGGGGCCGCCTGGGACAGGGTGCTTGGGGCCAACGTCCTGACTTTC. It codes for CSVGGAAWDRVLGANVLTF.

This chain joins TRBV20-1 and TRBJ2-1, with TRBD2 matching 9 bases. The CDR3 has 17 residues. Germline V gene data show CDR1 as DFQATT and CDR2 as SNEGSKA (reference sequence). V lost 3 bases, J lost 7 bases, and 16 bases stayed unmatched. This chain's CDR3 is CSASFSGRGDFGNEQFF. The CDR3 DNA reads as TGCAGTGCTAGTTTTAGCGGGAGAGGAGATTTTGGGAATGAGCAGTTCTTC.

The gene calls are TRBV7-8 and TRBJ1-5; perhaps TRBD1 as D (6 bases). Looked up from germline, CDR1 is SGHVS and CDR2 is FQNEAQ. CDR3 size: 16 residues. Trimming removed 3 bases at V and 0 bases at J, with 12 bases between. CDR3 coding DNA: TGTGCCAGCAGCTTCCGGACAGAGAATAGCAATCAGCCCCAGCATTTT. Protein product: CASSFRTENSNQPQHF.

The chain joins TRBV10-3 to TRBJ2-1; TRBD2 agrees at 12 bases. CDR1 and CDR2 from the germline V gene are ENHRY and SYGVKD. Trimming removed 0 bases from V and 7 bases from J; junction bases left unmatched: 7. The CDR3 is 17 amino acids. The CDR3 coding sequence is TGTGCCATCAGTGAGTCGACTAGCGGGAGAGCGGGGAATGAGCAGTTCTTC. Residues: CAISESTSGRAGNEQFF.

The chain couples TRBV30 to TRBJ2-7, with D maybe TRBD1 (7 bases). The CDR3 is 13 amino acids. The germline gives CDR1 GTSNPN, CDR2 SVGIG (reference sequence). V gave up 0 bases and J gave up 5 bases, with 11 bases separating them. The CDR3, as DNA: TGTGCCTGGAGTGTGGCAGGGGGGCACGAGCAGTACGTC. It yields the protein CAWSVAGGHEQYV.

There are a few counts of this clonotype. This chain connects TRBV20-1 to TRBJ1-5, with D possibly matching TRBD1 (6 bases). Germline loops: CDR1 DFQATT, CDR2 SNEGSKA (reference sequence). V was cut by 5 bases and J by 6 bases, with 14 bases left in between. The CDR3 is 13 residues long. The CDR3 nucleotides read TGCAGTGCTGATCAGGGGACGGGTCAGCCCCAGCATTTT. It encodes CSADQGTGQPQHF.

The V gene is TRBV10-3, the J gene TRBJ2-1; TRBD2 agrees at 9 bases. Trimming at V came to 3 bases and at J to 8 bases, leaving 5 bases not matched to a gene. Looked up from germline, CDR1 is ENHRY and CDR2 is SYGVKD. CDR3 length: 14 amino acids. CDR3 nucleotides: TGTGCCATCAGTGATTTAGCGGGAGCGGATGAGCAGTTCTTC. Translating gives CAISDLAGADEQFF.

This clonotype was recorded a few times. This sequence joins TRBV20-1 and TRBJ2-2, with 7 nucleotides matching TRBD1. CDR1 is DFQATT, CDR2 SNEGSKA, per germline (reference sequence). The CDR3 covers 18 residues. Trimming at V came to 5 bases and at J to 2 bases, leaving 17 bases not matched to a gene. CDR3 protein: CSALLRTQGLGNTGELFF. The CDR3 DNA follows: TGCAGTGCTTTACTAAGAACACAGGGGTTGGGCAACACCGGGGAGCTGTTTTTT.

This clonotype was observed a few times. The rearrangement joins TRBV6-2 or TRBV6-3 to TRBJ2-7, with 11 bases aligning to TRBD2. The germline CDR1 and CDR2 sequences are MNHEY and SVGEGT. V gave up 5 bases and J gave up 0 bases; unmatched junction bases: 12. The CDR3 runs to 18 residues. In nucleotides, the CDR3 is TGTGCCAGCAGTCCACTAGCGGGAGTGTTCCCAATCTCCTACGAGCAGTACTTC. This translates into CASSPLAGVFPISYEQYF.

This clonotype was recorded only once. Relative to the germline gene, one junction end is altered; a read error may explain this. The chain joins TRBV18 to TRBJ1-3; possible D gene TRBD1, 5 bases. The germline gives CDR1 KGHSH, CDR2 LQKENI. The CDR3 length is 16 residues. The CDR3: CASSPLRGNSGNPIYF. The CDR3 nucleotides are TGTGCCAGCTCACCACTCCGGGGGAACTCTGGAAACCCCATATATTTT. The complete variable domain, with remaining parts taken from reference TRBV18 and TRBJ1-3, reads NAGVMQNPRHLVRRRGQEARLRCSPMKGHSHVYWYRQLPEEGLKFMVYLQKENIIDESGMPKERFSAEFPKEGPSILRIQQVVRGDSAAYFCASSPLRGNSGNPIYFGEGSWLTVV.